Described below is a single T cell receptor (beta chain) sequence and its context. Its specificity is unknown. The study ran its PCR with 60 Vbeta and 13 Jbeta primers. TCRdb's copy holds only in-frame clones and misses some; the assay was immunoSEQ multiplex PCR. The data show 60,000 to 65,000 clones, more than 70% seen once. This CDR3 region has 15 residues. CDR1 and CDR2 from the germline V gene are MNHNY and SVGAGI (reference sequence). V was trimmed by 5 bases and J by 1 base, leaving 14 bases between them. Samples came from healthy bone marrow donors. This sample is drawn from a study of cytomegalovirus exposure and HLA in healthy donors. Study outcomes and limitations: The CMV antigen specificity of three CMV-associated chains was confirmed through in vitro analysis.

This TCR came from a man aged 45-65 years in good health and CMV-seropositive. The chain joins TRBV6-6 to TRBJ1-1; D perhaps matches TRBD1 (6 bases). Sequenced sample: PBMCs. The CDR3 DNA sequence: TGTGCCAGCAGTAAACAGGGTGTAGGGAACACTGAAGCTTTCTTT. Translating it yields CASSKQGVGNTEAFF.